These T cell receptor beta chains were read from a single sample in a study of breast tumors, draining lymph nodes, adjacent tissues. Each CDR3 protein is one row after TCRdb ran MiXCR on the multiplex PCR reads. The sample consists of under 150,000 distinct CDR3 sequences, 20% of them appearing once. Sequenced material: axillary lymph node tissue. These TCRs come from a female donor with breast cancer. Some clones in this sample may be carry-over from other donors' samples. The CDR3 runs from the conserved cysteine through the conserved F or W. A D gene is named only where the DNA matches it firmly. Clone size is given for some rows only: seen once, a few or many times, or a class if the clone is expanded.

clone size	V gene	D gene	J gene	CDR3 DNA	CDR3 protein
many	TRBV5-1	-	TRBJ2-1	TGCGCCAGCAGCTTGGAGGGTTCCCACAATGAGCAGTTCTTC	CASSLEGSHNEQFF
-	TRBV14	-	TRBJ2-6	TGTGCCAGCAGCCAAGCCGGGGTCGGGGCCAACGTCCTGACTTTC	CASSQAGVGANVLTF
few	TRBV7-2	TRBD1	TRBJ2-5	TGTGCCAGCAGCTCGGGACAGCAGGAAGAGACCCGGTACTTC	CASSSGQQEETRYF
many	TRBV27	TRBD1	TRBJ1-2	TGTGCCAGCAGTTTATTACAGGGGGCGGGTGGCTACACCTTC	CASSLLQGAGGYTF
few	TRBV5-4	TRBD1	TRBJ2-2	TGTGCCAGCAGCTTGAGTTTGGGACAGCTCACCGGGGAGCTGTTTTTT	CASSLSLGQLTGELFF
many	TRBV28	TRBD2	TRBJ2-5	TGTGCCAGCGCTCAAATCGGGGCGGGAGGGACCCAGTACTTC	CASAQIGAGGTQYF
many	TRBV20-1	TRBD2	TRBJ2-7	TGCAGTGCAGTCCTAACTAGCGGGAGAGGACGCGAGCAGTACTTC	CSAVLTSGRGREQYF
many	TRBV20-1	-	TRBJ2-5	TGCAGTGCTAGAGGGCCGGGACCGGGGGAGACCCAGTACTTC	CSARGPGPGETQYF
many	TRBV6-5	-	TRBJ1-3	TGTGCCAGCAGTCAACGGGGGGAAGGAAACACCATATATTTT	CASSQRGEGNTIYF
many	TRBV9	-	TRBJ1-5	TGTGCCAGCAGCGTAGATCCGGGCAATCAGCCCCAGCATTTT	CASSVDPGNQPQHF
many	TRBV7-8	TRBD1	TRBJ1-2	TGTGCCAGCAGCTTGGGACAGGGAACCTATGGCTACACCTTC	CASSLGQGTYGYTF
many	TRBV19	-	TRBJ2-2	TGTGCCAGTAGTACAGGGTACACCGGGGAGCTGTTTTTT	CASSTGYTGELFF
-	TRBV27	TRBD1	TRBJ1-4	TGTGCCAGCAGGGGCCTCCAACAGGGGCCAGAGGGTACTAATGAAAAACTGTTTTTT	CASRGLQQGPEGTNEKLFF
many	TRBV6-5	-	TRBJ1-2	TGTGCCAGCAGCCTGGGGGGCGCAGGCTACACCTTC	CASSLGGAGYTF
many	TRBV7-8	TRBD1	TRBJ1-2	TGTGCCAGCAGTTTAGACAGGGCTGATGGCTACACCTTC	CASSLDRADGYTF
many	TRBV11-2	TRBD2	TRBJ2-1	TGTGCCAGCAGCCCGAGGACTAGCGGGGCGGGTTCGGAGCAGTTCTTC	CASSPRTSGAGSEQFF
many	TRBV18	-	TRBJ2-7	TGTGCCAGCAGCCAAGACTACGAGCAGTACTTC	CASSQDYEQYF
few	TRBV15	TRBD1	TRBJ2-4	TGTGCCACCAGCAGAGAACTAGGACAGGGAAAAAACATTCAGTACTTC	CATSRELGQGKNIQYF
-	TRBV5-1	TRBD1	TRBJ1-5	TGCGCCAGCAGCGCCTTGATTGGGACAGGGATCAATCAGCCCCAGCATTTT	CASSALIGTGINQPQHF
many	TRBV6-6	-	TRBJ2-1	TGTGCCAGCAGAAAGCGGAGCTCCTACAATGAGCAGTTCTTC	CASRKRSSYNEQFF
many	TRBV25-1	-	TRBJ2-1	TGTGCCAGCAGTGAATGGGGAGCGGGCGCGGAGCAGTTCTTC	CASSEWGAGAEQFF
-	TRBV28	-	TRBJ2-7	TGTGCCAGCAGTACAACAGGAATTTTCTCCTACGAGCAGTACTTC	CASSTTGIFSYEQYF
-	TRBV19	-	TRBJ2-2	TGTGCCAGTAGTATCAGAATCACCGGGGAGCTGTTTTTT	CASSIRITGELFF
few	TRBV28	-	TRBJ1-2	TGTACCAGCAGTACCGCGGCAGGGACGGACTACACCTTC	CTSSTAAGTDYTF
-	TRBV6-5	TRBD2	TRBJ2-7	TGTGCCAGCAGCCCTTCGTGGCGGGGGGGCCGAGAGCAGTACTTC	CASSPSWRGGREQYF
-	TRBV12-3/TRBV12-4	-	TRBJ1-2	TGTGCCAGCAGCCCGGGCAGGCTATATGGCTACACCTTC	CASSPGRLYGYTF
many	TRBV11-2	TRBD1	TRBJ1-6	TGTGCCAGCAGCTTACGACAGGGGGGCGATTCACCCCTCCACTTT	CASSLRQGGDSPLHF
few	TRBV6-1	TRBD2	TRBJ2-1	TGTGCCAGCAGTGAAGCGCTCGCGGGGGGGCACAATGAGCAGTTCTTC	CASSEALAGGHNEQFF
many	TRBV6-6	TRBD2	TRBJ2-7	TGTGCCAGCAGCTTACCCACTAGCGGGATTAGTCACTCCTACGAGCAGTACTTC	CASSLPTSGISHSYEQYF
many	TRBV2	-	TRBJ2-7	TGTGCCAGCAGAAAAAATCGAGTGGATACTCACGAGCAGTACTTC	CASRKNRVDTHEQYF
many	TRBV20-1	-	TRBJ2-5	TGCAGTGCAGGCCGGGACCCATGGGAGACCCAGTACTTC	CSAGRDPWETQYF
-	TRBV4-1	-	TRBJ2-2	TGCGCCAGCAGCCAAGATTCGGGGGTTGGCGGGGAGCTGTTTTTT	CASSQDSGVGGELFF
-	TRBV18	-	TRBJ2-2	TGTGCCAGCTCACAAAACCGGGAGCCCGGGGAGCTGTTTTTT	CASSQNREPGELFF
-	TRBV7-9	-	TRBJ1-6	TGTGCCAGCAGCTTTCAAGACTTGTTGGGGGCGAGGTCACCCCTCCACTTT	CASSFQDLLGARSPLHF
many	TRBV10-2	-	TRBJ1-6	TGCGCCAGCAGTGAGTCGATGGCCAGGGGTATTTGGAATTCACCCCTCCACTTT	CASSESMARGIWNSPLHF
many	TRBV6-5	-	TRBJ1-6	TGTGCCAGCAACCGGGCAGCTGGCTCACCCCTCCACTTT	CASNRAAGSPLHF
-	TRBV15	-	TRBJ1-1	TGTGCCACTGGGCAGGAACAGGGGAACACTGAAGCTTTCTTT	CATGQEQGNTEAFF
many	TRBV2	-	TRBJ1-6	TGTGCCAGCAGGGCAGGGAGCAGGAATAATTCACCCCTCCACTTT	CASRAGSRNNSPLHF
-	TRBV28	-	TRBJ2-1	TGTGCCAGCAGTTCTCTAGGACAGTACAATGAGCAGTTCTTC	CASSSLGQYNEQFF
few	TRBV3-1	-	TRBJ2-7	TGTGCCAGCAGCCAAGGAACAGGGTCCAACTACGAGCAGTACTTC	CASSQGTGSNYEQYF
many	TRBV24-1	-	TRBJ2-3	TGTGCCACCAATGGGCCCCCGGGGGGCGTAGAAGATACGCAGTATTTT	CATNGPPGGVEDTQYF
many	TRBV4-1	-	TRBJ1-2	TGCGCCAGCAGCCCCGATCCAGGAGGCTCTTCCTATGGCTACACCTTC	CASSPDPGGSSYGYTF
many	TRBV7-9	-	TRBJ2-7	TGTGCCAGCAGCTTCCCGGGGTCCTACGAGCAGTACTTC	CASSFPGSYEQYF
many	TRBV7-6	TRBD2	TRBJ2-5	TGTGCCAGCGGCAGCCCTAGCGGAGAGACCCAGTACTTC	CASGSPSGETQYF
many	TRBV6-2/TRBV6-3	-	TRBJ2-7	TGTGCCAGCAGTGGCGCCTACGAGCAGTACTTC	CASSGAYEQYF
many	TRBV6-5	TRBD2	TRBJ2-3	TGTGCCAGCAGTTACACTGGAGGCCGACTAGCGGGTGGCTATACGCAGTATTTT	CASSYTGGRLAGGYTQYF
many	TRBV29-1	TRBD1	TRBJ1-2	TGCAGCGTTAGACAGGGGAATGGCTACACCTTC	CSVRQGNGYTF
many	TRBV5-4	-	TRBJ1-3	TGTGCCAGCAGCCGGGACGAAAACACCATATATTTT	CASSRDENTIYF
-	TRBV7-8	TRBD1	TRBJ1-4	TGTGCCAGCAGCTTGGACGGGACAGGGGCTGAAAAACTGTTTTTT	CASSLDGTGAEKLFF
many	TRBV7-2	TRBD1	TRBJ1-6	TGTGCCAGCAGCCCGGACAGGGTTGCGTCACCCCTCCACTTT	CASSPDRVASPLHF
many	TRBV10-3	TRBD1	TRBJ2-1	TGTGCCATCGGTTCCGGGACAGCTAAGTTGGGTGAGCAGTTCTTC	CAIGSGTAKLGEQFF
many	TRBV11-2	-	TRBJ2-3	TGTGCCAGCAGCACCAGACCCCAGTCTGTAACTAGCACAGATACGCAGTATTTT	CASSTRPQSVTSTDTQYF
-	TRBV11-2	-	TRBJ1-3	TGTGCCAGCAGCTCTGGGCCTGGAAACACCATATATTTT	CASSSGPGNTIYF
many	TRBV6-5	TRBD1	TRBJ1-5	TGTGCCAGCGGGACAGCAAATCAGCCCCAGCATTTT	CASGTANQPQHF
many	TRBV12-3/TRBV12-4	-	TRBJ2-1	TGTGCCAGCAGTTTATGGGGTGTACGCTCCTACAATGAGCAGTTCTTC	CASSLWGVRSYNEQFF
many	TRBV5-4	-	TRBJ1-4	TGTGCCAGCAGCTTGGCGGGGGGGCCTAATGAAAAACTGTTTTTT	CASSLAGGPNEKLFF
many	TRBV27	TRBD2	TRBJ2-5	TGTGCCAGCAGTCTAGGGGCTAGCGGGACTGAGACCCAGTACTTC	CASSLGASGTETQYF
once	TRBV18	-	TRBJ2-2	TGTGCCAGCTCACCGGGAAGGGTATCGCACACCGGGGAGCTGTTTTTT	CASSPGRVSHTGELFF
many	TRBV25-1	-	TRBJ2-7	TGTGCCAGCAGTGACCGAACAGGGCTCGAGCAGTACTTC	CASSDRTGLEQYF